This TCR beta chain came from a study of blood T cell repertoires in COVID-19. Whole-study context: Acute and convalescent COVID-19 samples came from the United States, Italy and Spain. The cDNA or gDNA used as material had been derived from T cells, B-cell-depleted T cells, or PBMCs.

The CDR3 runs 15 residues. Trimming removed 5 bases at V and 2 bases at J, with 18 bases between. CDR1 is GTSNPN and CDR2 is SVGIG in the germline V gene (reference sequence). Per the authors' pipeline: From reference gene primer amplification, estimates of nucleated cell counts were derived. Sequenced by immunoSEQ multiplex PCR; TCRdb stores in-frame clones only, minus some. For V, J and clone size, that table is used; D and trimming come from the DNA. The table lists roughly 39,000 clones, 65% to 90% of them singletons. Sequencing input: peripheral blood. This sequence was found in a human donor in a cohort sampled during active COVID-19. The chain is built from TRBV30 and TRBJ1-2; D call uncertain. This CDR3 is CAWARGWAGNYGYTF. CDR3 in DNA: TGTGCCTGGGCTAGAGGGTGGGCCGGAAACTATGGCTACACCTTC.